This entry concerns a single T cell receptor (beta chain). This clone was seen only a few times. No antigen is known for it. With the read ending 3 residues before the CDR3 end, the germline J gene is used to fill in that end. This record belongs to a study of T cell clonality in common variable immunodeficiency (dated by TCRdb to the mid-2010s). Beyond this particular receptor, the publication reports: Despite equal DNA input, controls averaged approximately 84,000 unique sequences per sample versus roughly 32,000 in CVID samples. Fewer deletions and N-nucleotide insertions were reportedly observed in CVID TCRbeta sequences, and highly modified clones with 13 or more V deletions were reportedly absent from CVID TCRbeta sequences. Correlations between repertoire features and clinical complications were limited by patient heterogeneity within the CVID cohort. According to the authors, figuring out what caused the increased clonality in CVID would require sequencing the repertoires of T cell subpopulations. Compared with healthy controls, CVID subjects showed increased TCRbeta clonality (t-test p = 0.018), a feature most characteristic of about a third of subjects. Healthy controls shared more TCRbeta clones with each other than CVID subjects shared among themselves (p < 0.0001).

From the cysteine up to the phenylalanine, the CDR3 has a length of 15 residues. Sequencing covers 36 bases of the CDR3, shown here with the frame starting at base 1. Germline trimming: 3 bases from V, 1 base from J; junction bases outside gene matches: 3. Via the germline V gene, CDR1 is SGHTA and CDR2 FQGNSA. CVID samples and control samples contributed equivalent amounts of genomic DNA as sequencing input. For every sample, a 60 bp segment covering the rearranged TCRbeta CDR3 region was amplified and then sequenced. The immunoSEQ assay, a bias-corrected multiplex PCR combined with high-throughput sequencing, was used to amplify TCRbeta. In the source study's methods: Every unique nucleotide sequence was considered a clone and was annotated with V, D and J genes, copy number and frequency. Sequences were labeled productive if in frame, and non-productive if out of frame or containing stop codons. Clonality was calculated from Shannon's entropy as previously described. The predicted amino acid sequences of productive clones were used to derive the mean CDR3 Kyte-Doolittle hydropathy. Using the R hclust function, scaled V gene usage was clustered hierarchically with Manhattan distance and complete linkage. Sharing of clones by CDR3 amino acid sequence was evaluated by resampling 12 repertoires per group over 100 rounds. The repertoires were screened for around 70 published EBV-specific TCRbeta sequences and a few hundred published CMV-specific TCRbeta sequences. A couple of CVID samples that yielded fewer than 10,000 sequences were excluded from the analysis, so around 40 CVID repertoires were retained. TCRdb took this table from immuneACCESS and kept in-frame rearrangements with V and J called. Such tables lack part of the clones; where checked against another copy, unresolved V genes explain under half of the gap, and the rest is unexplained. D and trimming were read from the DNA, whereas the V and J calls and clone size are those reported in that table. The table for this sample lists about 40,000 clones, none of them counted only once. Of the sample, more than 1.2% falls within the top ten clones.

Both CVID patients and healthy controls were predominantly of Caucasian heritage. Heparinized peripheral whole blood samples of roughly 5 to 8.5 ml were obtained from each donor. Genomic DNA from adults with common variable immune deficiency (CVID) and from healthy adult controls was the source for sequencing TCRbeta CDR3 repertoires. A total of about 22 healthy adult volunteers (12 female and around 10 male; age range about 20 to 70 years, mean age about 33) were included in the control group. Diluted blood was subjected to density centrifugation over Hypaque 1077 or Ficoll-Paque for isolation of peripheral blood mononuclear cells. Genomic DNA was extracted from unsorted mononuclear cells by Qiagen column purification or by a centrifugation-based method.

This sequence originates from a person aged 18 to 75 in good health. The sequenced material came from peripheral blood mononuclear cells. The chain was built from TRBV7-2 and TRBJ1-1; TRBD1 fits 9 bases in the junction. The CDR3 protein sequence reads: CASSFMDRGNTEAFF. The covered CDR3 bases are TGTGCCAGCAGCTTTATGGACAGGGGGAACACTGAA.